This passage covers 13 T cell receptor beta chains from one sample sequenced in a study of T-cell memory formation after mild COVID-19. TCRdb fed the 5' RACE reads into MiXCR, producing one record per CDR3 protein. The sample records 300,000 to 400,000 distinct CDR3 sequences, approximately 13% being singletons. Material: PBMCs or a T cell subset sorted from them (not recorded which). The receptors originated from a man younger than 35 who had mild COVID-19 (a few samples of this study predate the infection). Cell type and time point are not known.

By proportion, this clonotype is medium-sized. J is TRBJ2-5 and V is TRBV28, with D possibly being TRBD1 (6 bases). CDR1 MDHEN and CDR2 SYDVKM come from the germline V gene. The V end lost 6 bases, the J end lost 3 bases, and 11 bases lay between the germline ends. The CDR3 is made up of 13 amino acids. CDR3 amino acids: CASRPQGKETQYF. The CDR3 region has the DNA TGTGCCAGCAGGCCACAGGGAAAAGAGACCCAGTACTTC.

The chain recombines TRBV7-8 with TRBJ2-7; a possible D gene is TRBD2 (6 bases). The CDR3 contains 12 residues. V shed 5 bases and J shed 4 bases, with 9 bases lying between them. Per the germline V gene, CDR1 is SGHVS and CDR2 is FQNEAQ. CDR3 residues: CASSTGLYEQYF. As DNA, the CDR3 is TGTGCCAGCAGCACGGGACTTTACGAGCAGTACTTC.

This chain links TRBV28 with TRBJ1-2; D is possibly TRBD1 (5 bases). The CDR3 consists of 15 residues. V lost 0 bases to trimming and J lost 4 bases, with 12 bases between them. CDR1 and CDR2 (germline): MDHEN, SYDVKM. The CDR3 region is CASSLWWGRSYGYTF. CDR3 DNA sequence: TGTGCCAGCAGTTTATGGTGGGGCCGGTCCTATGGCTACACCTTC.

This rearrangement joins TRBV19 to TRBJ2-7; D is undetermined. Germline V CDR1 and CDR2: LNHDA, SQIVND (reference sequence). Trimming shortened V by 3 bases and J by 5 bases, and 14 bases separated the two germline ends. The length of the CDR3 is 14 residues. For the CDR3, the DNA is TGTGCCAGTAGTATCTCCGTACAACGTAACGAGCAGTACTTC. Translated: CASSISVQRNEQYF.

This clonotype was counted only a few times. The CDR3: CASSGPRLAGAQETQYF. As DNA, the CDR3 is TGTGCCAGTAGTGGCCCACGACTAGCGGGGGCCCAAGAGACCCAGTACTTC. The chain carries TRBV19 and TRBJ2-5; TRBD2 agrees at 12 bases. The CDR3 loop spans 17 amino acids. Germline V gives CDR1 LNHDA, CDR2 SQIVND (reference sequence). V lost 5 bases, J lost 1 base, and 8 bases stayed unmatched.

The chain carries TRBV5-1 and TRBJ2-5; the match to TRBD1 covers 8 bases. This CDR3 has 14 amino acids. Losses at the gene ends were 2 bases for V and 5 bases for J; bases not matched to a gene: 5. Germline CDR1 and CDR2: SGHRS and YFSETQ. The CDR3 DNA sequence: TGCGCCAGCAGCTTCAGGACAGGGATCGAGACCCAGTACTTC. The encoded protein is CASSFRTGIETQYF. The entire variable domain, with the rest obtained from reference TRBV5-1 and TRBJ2-5, is as follows: KAGVTQTPRYLIKTRGQQVTLSCSPISGHRSVSWYQQTPGQGLQFLFEYFSETQRNKGNFPGRFSGRQFSNSRSEMNVSTLELGDSALYLCASSFRTGIETQYFGPGTRLLVL.

There are a few counts of this clonotype. V usage is TRBV7-7 and J usage is TRBJ2-1; the D is unclear. Per the germline V gene, CDR1 is SSHAT and CDR2 is FNYEAQ (reference sequence). Trimming removed 5 bases from V and 1 base from J, with 12 bases in between. The CDR3 covers 15 residues. CDR3 amino acids: CASSPHVGSYNEQFF. The CDR3, as DNA: TGTGCCAGCAGCCCCCATGTCGGATCCTACAATGAGCAGTTCTTC.

This clonotype turned up a few times. The rearrangement links TRBV7-9 to TRBJ1-1, with 10 positions matching TRBD1. Unmatched junction bases numbered 8, after V lost 1 base and J lost 6 bases. The CDR3 runs to 16 residues. Germline assignment: CDR1 SEHNR and CDR2 FQNEAQ (reference sequence). The chain's CDR3 is CASSLGEGTGVAEAFF. Here the CDR3 DNA reads TGTGCCAGCAGCTTAGGTGAGGGGACAGGGGTCGCTGAAGCTTTCTTT.

The V call is TRBV29-1, the J call TRBJ1-1; 7 bases fit TRBD1. The V segment lost 6 bases and the J segment 0 bases; nucleotides outside the gene matches: 7. The CDR3 is 14 amino acids. Germline values: CDR1 SQVTM, CDR2 ANQGSEA. In nucleotides, the CDR3 is TGCAGCGTCGCGAAGGGACAGCTGAACACTGAAGCTTTCTTT. It specifies CSVAKGQLNTEAFF.

V usage is TRBV20-1 and J usage is TRBJ2-2, with TRBD1 identical over 8 bases. Losses at the gene ends were 6 bases for V and 6 bases for J; bases not matched to a gene: 6. Germline V lookup: CDR1 DFQATT, CDR2 SNEGSKA (reference sequence). The CDR3 is made up of 13 amino acids. CDR3 nucleotide sequence: TGCAGTGCCACCGACAGGGGCGCCGGGGAGCTGTTTTTT. This encodes CSATDRGAGELFF.

This clonotype came up once. This chain uses TRBV20-1 with TRBJ2-5, with 8 bases identical to TRBD1. V lost 5 bases to trimming and J lost 5 bases; unmatched junction nucleotides: 7. This CDR3 is 13 amino acids long. Germline V gene lookup returns CDR1 DFQATT and CDR2 SNEGSKA (reference sequence). Written as DNA, the CDR3 is TGCAGTGCTGTAGGACAGGGCGGGGAGACCCAGTACTTC. Its translation is CSAVGQGGETQYF.

The chain is built from TRBV7-9 and TRBJ2-2; D may be TRBD2 (6 bases). CDR3 length equals 15 residues. The ends were cut back, 5 bases at V and 6 bases at J, with 16 bases in the middle. The germline V gene has CDR1 SEHNR and CDR2 FQNEAQ (reference sequence). CDR3 in amino acids: CASSDRGTRAGELFF. DNA of the CDR3: TGTGCCAGCAGCGACCGGGGGACCCGGGCCGGGGAGCTGTTTTTT.

V and J are TRBV6-6 and TRBJ1-2; possibly TRBD1 for D (6 bases). This CDR3 region has 14 residues. The ends were cut back, 5 bases at V and 7 bases at J, with 17 bases in the middle. Germline loops: CDR1 MNHNY, CDR2 SVGAGI (reference sequence). As DNA, the CDR3 is TGTGCCAGCAGTCCGACAGGACCCCCCGGTGGCTACACCTTC. Protein: CASSPTGPPGGYTF.